A selection of T cell receptor beta chains follows, all from one sample in a study of post-analysis software for immune sequencing data. A single record per CDR3 protein comes from TCRdb applying MiXCR to the PCR reads. The sample holds more than 500,000 distinct CDR3 sequences, around 34% seen once. Sequencing was carried out using blood. The receptors were gathered from a girl aged 2 to 17 with multiple sclerosis. CDR3s include the opening cysteine and the closing phenylalanine or tryptophan. D genes are given only for firm matches. Not all rows give a size; the values are once, few, many and, for expanded clones, a class.

TRBJ1-4 . TRBV5-4 TRBD1 CASSTGQGSEKLFF TGTGCCAGCAGCACGGGACAGGGAAGCGAAAAACTGTTTTTT
TRBJ2-7 few TRBV5-1 TRBD1 CASSNRGAYEQYF TGCGCCAGCAGCAACAGGGGAGCCTACGAGCAGTACTTC
TRBJ1-4 few TRBV29-1 . CSVEDNNEKLFF TGCAGCGTTGAAGATAATAATGAAAAACTGTTTTTT
TRBJ1-5 once TRBV6-6 TRBD1 CVSRGALQGGNQPQHF TGTGTCAGCAGGGGGGCCCTACAGGGGGGCAATCAGCCCCAGCATTTT
TRBJ1-5 . TRBV5-1 TRBD1 CASTHDREGQPQHF TGCGCCAGCACCCATGACAGGGAAGGTCAGCCCCAGCATTTT
TRBJ2-3 few TRBV5-6 TRBD1 CASSQFGQGPTDTQYF TGTGCCAGCAGCCAATTCGGACAGGGCCCCACAGATACGCAGTATTTT
TRBJ2-3 . TRBV5-5 TRBD2 CASSLRPSGGDTQYF TGTGCCAGCAGCTTAAGGCCTAGCGGGGGAGATACGCAGTATTTT
TRBJ2-7 . TRBV29-1 . CSGVGLGEQYF TGCAGCGGAGTAGGGTTAGGCGAGCAGTACTTC
TRBJ2-5 few TRBV24-1 TRBD2 CATSDPSGGQETQYF TGTGCCACCAGTGATCCTAGCGGGGGGCAAGAGACCCAGTACTTC
TRBJ1-4 . TRBV11-2 . CASSLVLEGPPNEKLFF TGTGCCAGCAGCTTAGTATTGGAAGGACCTCCTAATGAAAAACTGTTTTTT
TRBJ1-4 once TRBV3-1 TRBD1 CASSQAGQATNEKLFF TGTGCCAGCAGCCAAGCGGGACAGGCAACTAATGAAAAACTGTTTTTT
TRBJ2-7 . TRBV10-3 TRBD1 CAVSENRGDNEQYF TGTGCCGTCAGTGAAAACAGGGGAGACAATGAGCAGTACTTC
TRBJ1-1 few TRBV20-1 . CSADRMGEDTEAFF TGCAGTGCTGACCGTATGGGGGAGGACACTGAAGCTTTCTTT
TRBJ1-5 many TRBV20-1 . CSARQGYSNQPQHF TGCAGTGCTAGACAGGGATATAGCAATCAGCCCCAGCATTTT
TRBJ1-1 . TRBV5-1 . CASSLSQGLLNTEAFF TGCGCCAGCAGCTTGAGTCAGGGGCTCCTGAACACTGAAGCTTTCTTT
TRBJ2-3 few TRBV6-1 . CASSEPHTGYTQYF TGTGCCAGCAGTGAACCCCACACAGGGTATACGCAGTATTTT
TRBJ2-1 few TRBV10-3 TRBD1 CAISGQGQDSYNEQFF TGTGCCATCAGTGGACAGGGTCAGGACTCCTACAATGAGCAGTTCTTC